This record looks at one TCR beta chain sequence and its context. In the same sample, other DNA sequences code for this CDR3. Method: immunoSEQ multiplex PCR; TCRdb's copy keeps in-frame clones and lacks some. The sample lists 130,000 to 150,000 clones; approximately 80% were seen once. This sample was included in a study of blood T cell repertoires in COVID-19. Study at large: Material from acute and convalescent COVID-19 was sourced from the United States, Italy and Spain.

The V end lost 4 bases, the J end lost 7 bases, and 11 bases lay between the germline ends. The CDR3 is made up of 13 amino acids. Germline V gene sequence: CDR1 SGHTA, CDR2 FQGNSA. Input material: peripheral blood. This rearrangement joins TRBV7-2 to TRBJ1-5, with D possibly TRBD1 on 5 matching bases. This sequence originates from a woman in her forties or fifties with acute or convalescent COVID-19. The CDR3 DNA reads TGTGCCAGCAGCTCCCAGGGCGACCAGCCCCAGCATTTT. It is translated as CASSSQGDQPQHF.